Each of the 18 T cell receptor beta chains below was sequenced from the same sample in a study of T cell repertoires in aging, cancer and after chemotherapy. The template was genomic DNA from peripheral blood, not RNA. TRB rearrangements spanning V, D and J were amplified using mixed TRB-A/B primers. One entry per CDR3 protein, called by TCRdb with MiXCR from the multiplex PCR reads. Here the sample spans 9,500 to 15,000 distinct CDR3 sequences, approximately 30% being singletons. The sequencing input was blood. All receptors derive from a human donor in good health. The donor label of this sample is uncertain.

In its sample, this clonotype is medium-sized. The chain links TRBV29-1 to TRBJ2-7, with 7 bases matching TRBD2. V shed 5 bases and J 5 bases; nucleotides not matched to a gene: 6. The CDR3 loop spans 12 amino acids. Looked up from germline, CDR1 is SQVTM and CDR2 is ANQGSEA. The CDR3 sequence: CSVRTSVDEQYF. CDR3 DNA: TGCAGCGTTCGGACTAGTGTTGACGAGCAGTACTTC.

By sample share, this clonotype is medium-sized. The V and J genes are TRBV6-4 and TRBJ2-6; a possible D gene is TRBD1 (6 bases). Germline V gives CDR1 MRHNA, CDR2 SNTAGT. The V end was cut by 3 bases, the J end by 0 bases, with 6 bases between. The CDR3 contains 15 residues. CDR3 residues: CASSEDSSGANVLTF. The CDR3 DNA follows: TGTGCCAGCAGTGAGGACAGCTCTGGGGCCAACGTCCTGACTTTC.

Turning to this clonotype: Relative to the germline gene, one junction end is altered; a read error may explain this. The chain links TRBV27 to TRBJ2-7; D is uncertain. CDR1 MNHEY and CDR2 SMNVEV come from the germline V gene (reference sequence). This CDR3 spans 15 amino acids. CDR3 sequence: CATSSQVPFSYEQYF. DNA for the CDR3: TGTGCCACCAGTTCTCAAGTCCCTTTCTCCTACGAGCAGTACTTC.

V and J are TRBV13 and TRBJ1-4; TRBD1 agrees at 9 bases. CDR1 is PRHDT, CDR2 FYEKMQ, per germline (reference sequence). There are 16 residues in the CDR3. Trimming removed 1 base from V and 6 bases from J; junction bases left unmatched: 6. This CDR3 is CASSLALDRGDEKLFF. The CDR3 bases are TGTGCCAGCAGCTTAGCCCTGGACAGGGGAGATGAAAAACTGTTTTTT.

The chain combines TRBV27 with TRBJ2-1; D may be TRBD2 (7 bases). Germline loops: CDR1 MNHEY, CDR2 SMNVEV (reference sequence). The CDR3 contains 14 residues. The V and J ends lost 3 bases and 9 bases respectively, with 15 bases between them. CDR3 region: CASSLVGGRTEQFF. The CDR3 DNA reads TGTGCCAGCAGTTTGGTGGGGGGGCGTACTGAGCAGTTCTTC.

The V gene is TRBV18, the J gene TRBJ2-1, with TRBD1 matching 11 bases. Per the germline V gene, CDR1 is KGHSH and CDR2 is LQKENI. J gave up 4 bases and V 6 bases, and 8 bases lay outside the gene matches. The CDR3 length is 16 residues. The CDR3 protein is CASSRTGGVYYNEQFF. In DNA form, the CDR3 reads TGTGCCAGCTCCCGGACAGGGGGCGTTTATTACAATGAGCAGTTCTTC.

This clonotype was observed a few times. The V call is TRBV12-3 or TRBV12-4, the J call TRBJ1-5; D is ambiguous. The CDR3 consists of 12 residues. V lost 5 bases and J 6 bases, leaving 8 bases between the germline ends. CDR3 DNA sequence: TGTGCCAGCAGTCCACAAAGTCAGCCCCAGCATTTT. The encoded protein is CASSPQSQPQHF.

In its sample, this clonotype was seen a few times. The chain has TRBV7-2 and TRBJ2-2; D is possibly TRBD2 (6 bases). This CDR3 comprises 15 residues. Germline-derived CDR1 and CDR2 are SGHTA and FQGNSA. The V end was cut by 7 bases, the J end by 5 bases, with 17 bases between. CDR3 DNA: TGTGCCAGCAATAACCGGGACTCCCTTACCGGGGAGCTGTTTTTT. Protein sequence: CASNNRDSLTGELFF.

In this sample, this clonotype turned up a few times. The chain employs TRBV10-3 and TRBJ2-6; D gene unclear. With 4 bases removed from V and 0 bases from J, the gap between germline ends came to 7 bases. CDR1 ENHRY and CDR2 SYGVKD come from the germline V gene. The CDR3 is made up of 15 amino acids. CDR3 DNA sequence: TGTGCCATCAGTGCTGTCAGCTCTGGGGCCAACGTCCTGACTTTC. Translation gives CAISAVSSGANVLTF.

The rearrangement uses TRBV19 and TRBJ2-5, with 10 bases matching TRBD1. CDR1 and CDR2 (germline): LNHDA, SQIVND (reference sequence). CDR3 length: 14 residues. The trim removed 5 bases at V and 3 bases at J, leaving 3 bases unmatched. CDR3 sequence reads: CASSGTGVKETQYF. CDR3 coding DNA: TGTGCCAGTAGTGGGACAGGGGTCAAAGAGACCCAGTACTTC.

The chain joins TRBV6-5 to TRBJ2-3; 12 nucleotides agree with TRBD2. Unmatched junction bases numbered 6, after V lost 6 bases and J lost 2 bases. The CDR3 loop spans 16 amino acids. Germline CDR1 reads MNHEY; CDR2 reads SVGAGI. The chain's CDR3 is CASRRGLAGTTDTQYF. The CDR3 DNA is TGTGCCAGCAGACGCGGACTAGCGGGGACCACAGATACGCAGTATTTT.

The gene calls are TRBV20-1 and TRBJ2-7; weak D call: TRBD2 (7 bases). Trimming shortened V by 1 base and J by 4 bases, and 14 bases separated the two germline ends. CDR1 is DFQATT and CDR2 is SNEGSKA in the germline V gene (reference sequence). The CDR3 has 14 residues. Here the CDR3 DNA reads TGCAGTGCTAGAGGACTAGGGGGGGGGTACGAGCAGTACTTC. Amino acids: CSARGLGGGYEQYF.

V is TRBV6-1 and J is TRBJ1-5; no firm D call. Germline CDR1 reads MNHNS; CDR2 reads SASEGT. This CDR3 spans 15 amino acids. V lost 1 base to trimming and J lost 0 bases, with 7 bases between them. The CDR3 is CASSEGGYSNQPQHF. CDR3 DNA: TGTGCCAGCAGTGAAGGAGGTTATAGCAATCAGCCCCAGCATTTT.

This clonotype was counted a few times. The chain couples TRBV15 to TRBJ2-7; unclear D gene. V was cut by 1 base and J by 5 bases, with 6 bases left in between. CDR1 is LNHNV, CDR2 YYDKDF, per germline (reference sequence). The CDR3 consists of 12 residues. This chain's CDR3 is CATSRVVDEQYF. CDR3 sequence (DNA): TGTGCCACCAGCAGAGTTGTGGACGAGCAGTACTTC.

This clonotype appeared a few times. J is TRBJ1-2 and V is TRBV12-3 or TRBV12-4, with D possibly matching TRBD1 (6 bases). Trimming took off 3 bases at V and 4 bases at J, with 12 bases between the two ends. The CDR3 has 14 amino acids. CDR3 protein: CASSFGGPSYGYTF. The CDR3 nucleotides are TGTGCCAGCAGTTTCGGGGGGCCTAGCTATGGCTACACCTTC.

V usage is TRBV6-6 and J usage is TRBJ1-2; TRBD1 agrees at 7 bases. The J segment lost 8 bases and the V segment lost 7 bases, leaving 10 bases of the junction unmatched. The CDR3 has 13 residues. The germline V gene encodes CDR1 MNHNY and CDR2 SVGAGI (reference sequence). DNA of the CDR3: TGTGCCAGCACCGAACAGGGGTTACAGGGCTACACCTTC. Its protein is CASTEQGLQGYTF.

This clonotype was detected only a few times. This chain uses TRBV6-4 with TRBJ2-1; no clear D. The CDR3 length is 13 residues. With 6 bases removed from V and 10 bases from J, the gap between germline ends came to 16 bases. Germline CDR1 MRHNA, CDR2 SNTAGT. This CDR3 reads CASSYLPSGEQFF. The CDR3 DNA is TGTGCCAGCAGCTATTTACCCTCCGGGGAGCAGTTCTTC.

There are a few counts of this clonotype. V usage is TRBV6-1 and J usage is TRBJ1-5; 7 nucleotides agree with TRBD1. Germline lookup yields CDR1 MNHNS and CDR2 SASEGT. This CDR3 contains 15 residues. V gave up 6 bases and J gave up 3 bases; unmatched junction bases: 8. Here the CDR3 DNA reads TGTGCCAGCAGAAGAACCGGGACAGACAATCAGCCCCAGCATTTT. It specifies CASRRTGTDNQPQHF.